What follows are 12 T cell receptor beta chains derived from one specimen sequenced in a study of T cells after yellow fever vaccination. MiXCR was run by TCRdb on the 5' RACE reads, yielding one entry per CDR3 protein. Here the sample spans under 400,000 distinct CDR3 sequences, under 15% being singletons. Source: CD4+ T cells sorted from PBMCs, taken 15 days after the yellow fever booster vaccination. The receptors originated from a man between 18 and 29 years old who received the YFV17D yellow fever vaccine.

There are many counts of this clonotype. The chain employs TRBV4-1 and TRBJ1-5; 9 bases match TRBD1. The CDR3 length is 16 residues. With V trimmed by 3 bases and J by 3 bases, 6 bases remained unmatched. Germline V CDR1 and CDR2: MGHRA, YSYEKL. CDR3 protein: CASSHPGTGYNQPQHF. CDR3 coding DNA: TGCGCCAGCAGCCATCCCGGGACAGGGTACAATCAGCCCCAGCATTTT.

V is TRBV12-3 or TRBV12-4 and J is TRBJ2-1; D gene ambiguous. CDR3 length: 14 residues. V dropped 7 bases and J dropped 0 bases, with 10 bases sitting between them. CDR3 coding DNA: TGTGCCAGCACCGAGGAGAGCTCCTACAATGAGCAGTTCTTC. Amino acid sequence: CASTEESSYNEQFF.

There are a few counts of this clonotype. In nucleotides, the CDR3 is TGTGCCAGCAGTGAAGGGGACAGGGTAGGTCCATCCTACGAGCAGTACTTC. Protein product: CASSEGDRVGPSYEQYF. The V call is TRBV6-1, the J call TRBJ2-7, with 9 positions matching TRBD1. The CDR3 runs 17 residues. The J segment lost 1 base and the V segment lost 1 base, leaving 8 bases of the junction unmatched. Germline V CDR1 and CDR2: MNHNS, SASEGT.

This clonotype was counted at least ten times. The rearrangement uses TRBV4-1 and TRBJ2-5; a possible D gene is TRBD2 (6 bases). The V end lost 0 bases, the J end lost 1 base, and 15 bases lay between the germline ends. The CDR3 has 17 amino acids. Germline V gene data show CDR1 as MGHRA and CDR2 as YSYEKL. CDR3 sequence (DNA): TGCGCCAGCAGCCAAGATCGGCTAGCGATTATCCAAGAGACCCAGTACTTC. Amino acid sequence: CASSQDRLAIIQETQYF.

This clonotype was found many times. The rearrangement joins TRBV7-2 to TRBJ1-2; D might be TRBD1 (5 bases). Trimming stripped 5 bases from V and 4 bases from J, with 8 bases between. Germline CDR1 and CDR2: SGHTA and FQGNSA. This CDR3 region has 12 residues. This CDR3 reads CASSPTAYGYTF. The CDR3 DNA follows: TGTGCCAGCAGCCCGACAGCCTATGGCTACACCTTC.

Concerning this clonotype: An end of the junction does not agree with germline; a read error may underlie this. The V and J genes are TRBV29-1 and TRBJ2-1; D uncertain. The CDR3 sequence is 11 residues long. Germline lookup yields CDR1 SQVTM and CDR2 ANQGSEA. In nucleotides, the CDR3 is TGCAGCGTAGCTGATCTGGATGAGCATTTCTTC. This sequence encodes CSVADLDEHFF.

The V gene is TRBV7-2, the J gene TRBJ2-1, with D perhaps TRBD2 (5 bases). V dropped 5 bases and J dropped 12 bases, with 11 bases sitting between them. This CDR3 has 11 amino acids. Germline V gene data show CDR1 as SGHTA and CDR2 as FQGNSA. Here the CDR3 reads CASSAREVQFF. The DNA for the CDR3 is TGTGCCAGCAGCGCCCGGGAAGTGCAGTTCTTC.

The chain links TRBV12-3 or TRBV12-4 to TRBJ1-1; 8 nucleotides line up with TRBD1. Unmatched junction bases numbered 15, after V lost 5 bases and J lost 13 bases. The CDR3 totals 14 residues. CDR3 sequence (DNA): TGTGCCAGCAGTCCAGGACAGGGAAACTCGGCGGATTTCTTT. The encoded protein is CASSPGQGNSADFF.

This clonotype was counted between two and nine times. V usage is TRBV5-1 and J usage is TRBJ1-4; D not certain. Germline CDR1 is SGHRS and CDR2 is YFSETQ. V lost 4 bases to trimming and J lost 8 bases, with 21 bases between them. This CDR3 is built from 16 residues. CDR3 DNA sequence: TGCGCCAGCAGCCAACAGCCGGCCGCGGTAGGGGAAAAACTGTTTTTT. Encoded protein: CASSQQPAAVGEKLFF. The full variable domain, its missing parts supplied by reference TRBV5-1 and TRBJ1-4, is KAGVTQTPRYLIKTRGQQVTLSCSPISGHRSVSWYQQTPGQGLQFLFEYFSETQRNKGNFPGRFSGRQFSNSRSEMNVSTLELGDSALYLCASSQQPAAVGEKLFFGSGTQLSVL.

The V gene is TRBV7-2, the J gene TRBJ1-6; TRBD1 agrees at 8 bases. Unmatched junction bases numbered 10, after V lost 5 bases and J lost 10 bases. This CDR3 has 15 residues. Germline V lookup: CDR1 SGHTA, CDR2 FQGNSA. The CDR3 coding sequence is TGTGCCAGCAGCCCGAGGGCAGGGGGCATGTCACCCCTCCACTTT. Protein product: CASSPRAGGMSPLHF.

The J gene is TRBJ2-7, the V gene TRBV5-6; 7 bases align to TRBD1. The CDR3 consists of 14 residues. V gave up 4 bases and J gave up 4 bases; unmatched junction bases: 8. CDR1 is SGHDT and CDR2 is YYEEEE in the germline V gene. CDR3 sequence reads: CASSTGQTSYEQYF. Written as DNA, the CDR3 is TGTGCCAGCAGCACGGGACAGACCTCGTACGAGCAGTACTTC.

The chain's CDR3 is CASSSIASNQPQHF. The DNA for the CDR3 is TGTGCCAGCAGCAGTATAGCGAGCAATCAGCCCCAGCATTTT. The chain recombines TRBV21-1 with TRBJ1-5. TRBV21-1 is annotated as a pseudogene. The CDR3 totals 14 residues.